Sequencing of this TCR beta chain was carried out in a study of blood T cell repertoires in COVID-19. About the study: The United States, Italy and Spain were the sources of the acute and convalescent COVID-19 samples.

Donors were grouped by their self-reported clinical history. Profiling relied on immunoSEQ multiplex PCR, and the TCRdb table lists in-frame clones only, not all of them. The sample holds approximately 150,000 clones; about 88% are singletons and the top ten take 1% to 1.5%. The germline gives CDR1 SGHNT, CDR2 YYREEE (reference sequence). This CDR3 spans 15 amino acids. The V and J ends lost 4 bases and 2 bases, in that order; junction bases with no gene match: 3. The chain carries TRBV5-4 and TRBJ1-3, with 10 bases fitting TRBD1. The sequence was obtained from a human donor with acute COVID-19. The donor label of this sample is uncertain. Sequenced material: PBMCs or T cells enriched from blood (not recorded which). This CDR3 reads CASSPGTGAGNTIYF. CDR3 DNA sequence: TGTGCCAGCAGCCCCGGGACAGGGGCTGGAAACACCATATATTTT.